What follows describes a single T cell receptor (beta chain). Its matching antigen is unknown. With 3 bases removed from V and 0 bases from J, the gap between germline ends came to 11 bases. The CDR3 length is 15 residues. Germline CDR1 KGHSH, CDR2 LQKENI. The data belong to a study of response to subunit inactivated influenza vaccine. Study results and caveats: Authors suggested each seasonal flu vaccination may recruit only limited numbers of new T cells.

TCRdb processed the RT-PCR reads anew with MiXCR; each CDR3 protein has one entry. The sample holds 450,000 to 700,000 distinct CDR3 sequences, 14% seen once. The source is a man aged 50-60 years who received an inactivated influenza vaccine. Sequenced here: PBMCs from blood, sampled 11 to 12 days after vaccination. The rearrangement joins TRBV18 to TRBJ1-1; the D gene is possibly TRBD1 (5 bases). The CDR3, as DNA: TGTGCCAGCTCACCTCCTACGACAGTGAACACTGAAGCTTTCTTT. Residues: CASSPPTTVNTEAFF.